A single sample gave rise to the 2 T cell receptor beta chains below, sequenced in a study of blood T cell repertoires in COVID-19 (dated by TCRdb to the early 2020s). Libraries were prepared through the immunoSEQ multiplex PCR assay. Here the immuneACCESS table is served through TCRdb, limited to in-frame sequences with V and J called. Missing clones are a known gap in these copies; in checked studies unresolved V genes cover under half, and the rest lacks a known reason. This sample lists about 260,000 clones; 85% to 90% were detected once. The ten largest clones take up around 3.6% of the sample. The sample consisted of peripheral blood. The receptors derive from a man aged 18 to 29 with active or convalescent COVID-19.

The chain recombines TRBV6-1 with TRBJ1-2; D perhaps matches TRBD1 (6 bases). The V gene's germline CDR1 is MNHNS and CDR2 SASEGT. CDR3 size: 15 residues. V shed 0 bases and J shed 6 bases, with 14 bases lying between them. Here the CDR3 DNA reads TGTGCCAGCAGTGAAGCCCTGGACAGCCCTGATGGCTACACCTTC. Translating gives CASSEALDSPDGYTF.

The chain has TRBV19 and TRBJ2-1; TRBD2 is a possible D gene (6 bases). CDR3 size: 12 residues. Germline values: CDR1 LNHDA, CDR2 SQIVND (reference sequence). The V end was cut by 4 bases, the J end by 10 bases, with 11 bases between. CDR3 nucleotide sequence: TGTGCCAGTAGTACCCGGGACTTCGAGCAGTTCTTC. Protein sequence: CASSTRDFEQFF.